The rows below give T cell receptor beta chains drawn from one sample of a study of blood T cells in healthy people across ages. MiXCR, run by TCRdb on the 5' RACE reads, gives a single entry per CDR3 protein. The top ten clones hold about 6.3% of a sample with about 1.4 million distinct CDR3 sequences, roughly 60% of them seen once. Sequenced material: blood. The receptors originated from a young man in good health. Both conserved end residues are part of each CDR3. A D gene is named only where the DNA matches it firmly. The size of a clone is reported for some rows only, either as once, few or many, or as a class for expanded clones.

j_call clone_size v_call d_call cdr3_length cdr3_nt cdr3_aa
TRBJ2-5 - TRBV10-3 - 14 TGTGCCACCGCCGCCAGGGGAGGTGAGGAGACCCAGTACTTC CATAARGGEETQYF
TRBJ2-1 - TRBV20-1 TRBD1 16 TGCAGTGCTAGAGATCGGGGGACAGGGTCCTTGAATGAGCAGTTCTTC CSARDRGTGSLNEQFF
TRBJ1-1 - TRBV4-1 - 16 TGCGCCAGCAGCCAAGTAATCGGGAACTCGAACACTGAAGCTTTCTTT CASSQVIGNSNTEAFF
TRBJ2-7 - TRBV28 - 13 TGTGCCAGCAGCCCCAATAGGGCGTCCGAGCAGTACTTC CASSPNRASEQYF
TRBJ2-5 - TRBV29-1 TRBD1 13 TGCAGCGCTGGGACAGGATCGGAAGAGACCCAGTACTTC CSAGTGSEETQYF
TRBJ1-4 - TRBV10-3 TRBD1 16 TGTGCCATCAGTGAGTCATGGACAGGGGAAAGTGAAAAACTGTTTTTT CAISESWTGESEKLFF
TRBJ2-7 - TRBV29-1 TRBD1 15 TGCAGCGTTGTTCCGACAGGGGATAGCTCCTACGAGCAGTACTTC CSVVPTGDSSYEQYF
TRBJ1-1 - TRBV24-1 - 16 TGTGCCACCAGTGATCCCGGATCACAGGGAGGGACTGAAGCTTTCTTT CATSDPGSQGGTEAFF
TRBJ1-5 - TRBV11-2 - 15 TGTGCCAGCAGCGGACATCCGGGATCTAATCAGCCCCAGCATTTT CASSGHPGSNQPQHF
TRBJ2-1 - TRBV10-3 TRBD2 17 TGTGCCATCAGTGAGAAACTAGCGGGTAGCTCCTACAATGAGCAGTTCTTC CAISEKLAGSSYNEQFF
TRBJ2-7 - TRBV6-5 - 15 TGTGCCAGCAGTTACCCGAGGCATGTCCCCTACGAGCAGTACTTC CASSYPRHVPYEQYF
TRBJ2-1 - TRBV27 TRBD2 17 TGTGCCAGCACCTCAACCTCTGGGGGGGGACCCTACAATGAGCAGTTCTTC CASTSTSGGGPYNEQFF
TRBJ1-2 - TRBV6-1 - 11 TGTGCCAGCAGTGAATCCGGTGGCTACACCTTC CASSESGGYTF
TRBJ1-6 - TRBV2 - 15 TGTGCCAGCAGTGAAGGGGCCGCAGCACGTTCACCCCTCCACTTT CASSEGAAARSPLHF
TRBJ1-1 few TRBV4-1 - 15 TGCGCCAGCAGCGCCTCAAGGGGGTTGGAAACTGAAGCTTTCTTT CASSASRGLETEAFF
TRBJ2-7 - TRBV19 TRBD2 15 TGTGCCAGTAGCCACCAGGGACTAGCGGGATTCGAGCAGTACTTC CASSHQGLAGFEQYF
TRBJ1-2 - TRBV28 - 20 TGTGCCAGCAGTTTATTTTCAGCAGGGGCCTCCGGCGCTTTTAACTATGGCTACACCTTC CASSLFSAGASGAFNYGYTF
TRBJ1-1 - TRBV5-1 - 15 TGCGCCAGCAGCTTGGGGATGGCCACTGGCACTGAAGCTTTCTTT CASSLGMATGTEAFF
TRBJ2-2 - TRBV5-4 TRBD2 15 TGTGCCAGCAGCTTTCAGGGTAGCGGGACCGGGGAGCTGTTTTTT CASSFQGSGTGELFF
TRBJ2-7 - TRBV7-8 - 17 TGTGCCAGCAGCTTAGAGCCAGGGCCTAACTCCTACAATGAGCAGTACTTC CASSLEPGPNSYNEQYF
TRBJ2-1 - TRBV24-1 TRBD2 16 TGTGCCACCAGTGATCCCGGGACTAGCGGGGACAATGAGCAGTTCTTC CATSDPGTSGDNEQFF
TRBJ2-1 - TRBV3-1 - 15 TGTGCCAGCAGCCAAGATCCGACTCCTAACAATGAGCAGTTCTTC CASSQDPTPNNEQFF
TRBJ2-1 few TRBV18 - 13 TGTGCCAGCTCACCCACAGGGTGGAATGAGCAGTTCTTC CASSPTGWNEQFF
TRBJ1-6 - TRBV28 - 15 TGTGCCAGCAGTTTAATGGGGCAGGCCTTTCACCCCCTCCACTTT CASSLMGQAFHPLHF
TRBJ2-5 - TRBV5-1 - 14 TGCGCCAGCAGCTCCCCCGAGGGCGTGGAGACCCAGTACTTC CASSSPEGVETQYF
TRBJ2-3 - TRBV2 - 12 TGTGCCAGCAGGGGTGGGCCCCCTATGCAGTATTTT CASRGGPPMQYF
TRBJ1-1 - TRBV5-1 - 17 TGCGCCAGCAGCTTACCATGGGACAAAACCGTCGACACTGAAGCTTTCTTT CASSLPWDKTVDTEAFF
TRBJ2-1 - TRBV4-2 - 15 TGTGCCAGCTTAGCGCCCCAGAGCTCCTACAATGAGCAGTTCTTC CASLAPQSSYNEQFF
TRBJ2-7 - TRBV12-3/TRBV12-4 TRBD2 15 TGTGCCAGCAGTCAAACGGGACTAGTCTCCTACGAGCAGTACTTC CASSQTGLVSYEQYF
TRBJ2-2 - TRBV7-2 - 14 TGTCCCAGCAGCCAAAACCGGCAGGCCGGGGAGCTGTTTTTT CPSSQNRQAGELFF
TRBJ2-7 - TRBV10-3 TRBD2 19 TGTGCCATCAGTGAGTTGCCCGGGACTAGCGGGAGGCGGGACTACGAGCAGTACTTC CAISELPGTSGRRDYEQYF
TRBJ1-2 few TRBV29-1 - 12 TGCAGCGTTGACGACAGGCCCTATGGCTACACCTTC CSVDDRPYGYTF
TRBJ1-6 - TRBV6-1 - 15 TGTGCCAGCAGTGATGCAGGGCTAATGAATTCACCCCTCCACTTT CASSDAGLMNSPLHF
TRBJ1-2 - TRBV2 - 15 TGTGCCAGCAGTGATGGGGCAGGAAGGGCCTATGGCTACACCTTC CASSDGAGRAYGYTF
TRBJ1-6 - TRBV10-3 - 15 TGTGTCATCAGTGGATCGGGGGCAGCCAATTCACCCCTCCACTTT CVISGSGAANSPLHF
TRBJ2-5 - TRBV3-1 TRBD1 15 TGTGCCAGCAGCCAAGCGACAGGGCGGCAAGAGACCCAGTACTTC CASSQATGRQETQYF
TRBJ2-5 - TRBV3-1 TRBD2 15 TGTGCCAGCAATCCAGGGGCTAGCGGGAGAGAGACCCAGTACTTC CASNPGASGRETQYF
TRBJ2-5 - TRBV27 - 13 TGTGCCAGCAGTCCCGTAAACCGGGCAAACCAGTACTTC CASSPVNRANQYF
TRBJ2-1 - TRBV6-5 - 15 TGTGCCAGCAGTCGAAGCATCCCGGGTCCGAATGAGCAGTTCTTC CASSRSIPGPNEQFF
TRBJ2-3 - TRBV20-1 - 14 TGCAGTGCTGGGACGGATAAGGGAACAGATACGCAGTATTTT CSAGTDKGTDTQYF
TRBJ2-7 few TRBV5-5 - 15 TGTGCCAGCAGCCTACAACCGGACAGTTCCTACGAGCAGTACTTC CASSLQPDSSYEQYF
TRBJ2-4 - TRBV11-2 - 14 TGTGCCAGCAGCTTAGGCACGACTAAAAACATTCAGTACTTC CASSLGTTKNIQYF
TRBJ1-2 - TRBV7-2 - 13 TGTGCCAGCAGCTTCGACTATAACTATGGCTACACCTTC CASSFDYNYGYTF
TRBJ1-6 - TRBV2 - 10 TGTGCCAGCAGTGAACGGCCCCTCCACTTT CASSERPLHF
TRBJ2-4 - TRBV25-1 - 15 TGTGCCAGCAGTACAGACAGGTCGATTGGAAACATTCAGTACTTC CASSTDRSIGNIQYF
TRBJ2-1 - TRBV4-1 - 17 TGCGCCAGCAGCCAAGATCCCCCAGGCTTGGTCATCTATGAGCAGTTCTTC CASSQDPPGLVIYEQFF
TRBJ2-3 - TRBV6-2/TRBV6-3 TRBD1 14 TGTGCCAGCAGTACACGACAGGGTGCAGATACGCAGTATTTT CASSTRQGADTQYF
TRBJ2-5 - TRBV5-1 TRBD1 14 TGCGCCAGCAGCACTGGACAGGACTGGGAGACCCAGTACTTC CASSTGQDWETQYF
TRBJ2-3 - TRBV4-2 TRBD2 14 TGTGCCAGCAGCCAACGGGAGGGGGCAGATACGCAGTATTTT CASSQREGADTQYF